The 16 T cell receptor beta chains reported below all come from one sample, sequenced in a study of blood T cell repertoires in COVID-19. This table comes from immunoSEQ multiplex PCR, and its TCRdb copy is limited to in-frame clones, with some not included. This table has fewer than 450,000 clones, around 89% appearing once. Sequences were obtained from peripheral blood. These receptors came from a woman aged 50 to 60 with COVID-19, enrolled during active disease.

The J gene is TRBJ2-1, the V gene TRBV7-2; TRBD2 matches 7 bases. The CDR3 extends over 15 amino acids. V lost 1 base, J lost 7 bases, and 7 bases stayed unmatched. Germline V lookup: CDR1 SGHTA, CDR2 FQGNSA. The DNA for the CDR3 is TGTGCCAGCAGCTTAGTCCGCGGGGGTGGTAATGAGCAGTTCTTC. This gives the protein CASSLVRGGGNEQFF.

The rearrangement joins TRBV19 to TRBJ1-2; possibly TRBD1 for D (6 bases). Trimming stripped 5 bases from V and 5 bases from J, with 12 bases between. The CDR3 is 13 residues long. Germline assignment: CDR1 LNHDA and CDR2 SQIVND (reference sequence). For the CDR3, the DNA is TGTGCCAGTAGTTGGAGCACAGGGTATGGCTACACCTTC. It is translated as CASSWSTGYGYTF.

The chain employs TRBV3-1 (or the pseudogene TRBV3-2) and TRBJ1-4, with 11 bases lining up with TRBD1. Unmatched junction bases numbered 3, after V lost 4 bases and J lost 2 bases. CDR3 length: 16 residues. Germline CDR1 LGHDT, CDR2 YNNKEL (reference sequence). The CDR3 coding sequence is TGTGCCAGCAGCCCCGGGACAGGGGGGACTAATGAAAAACTGTTTTTT. As protein: CASSPGTGGTNEKLFF.

V and J are TRBV30 and TRBJ2-1; D not certain. V was trimmed by 2 bases and J by 5 bases, leaving 10 bases between them. The V gene's germline CDR1 is GTSNPN and CDR2 SVGIG (reference sequence). The CDR3 spans 13 residues. The CDR3 coding sequence is TGTGCCTGGAGTCAGGCCAGGAACAATGAGCAGTTCTTC. It codes for CAWSQARNNEQFF.

The chain is built from TRBV7-7 and TRBJ2-2, with 7 bases that match TRBD1. CDR3 length: 15 residues. Germline CDR1 is SSHAT and CDR2 is FNYEAQ (reference sequence). The trim removed 1 base at V and 7 bases at J, leaving 6 bases unmatched. CDR3 nucleotides: TGTGCCAGCAGCTTAGGGAGACAGGGCGTCGGGGAGCTGTTTTTT. Amino acid sequence: CASSLGRQGVGELFF.

On this clone itself: One junction end does not reproduce the germline sequence, and a read error may be involved. The chain carries TRBV12-3 or TRBV12-4 and TRBJ2-3, with D unclear. The CDR3 contains 8 residues. The CDR3 protein is CASSFDNF. The CDR3 coding sequence is TGTGCCAGCAGTTTCGACAATTTT.

This clone was counted only a few times. V usage is TRBV5-6 and J usage is TRBJ2-6; perhaps TRBD2 as D (6 bases). This CDR3 spans 15 amino acids. The V gene lost 3 bases and the J gene lost 0 bases, with 7 bases spanning the gap. The V gene's germline CDR1 is SGHDT and CDR2 YYEEEE. The CDR3 loop is CASSWRDSGANVLTF. The CDR3 DNA follows: TGTGCCAGCAGCTGGAGGGACTCTGGGGCCAACGTCCTGACTTTC.

The J gene is TRBJ2-2, the V gene TRBV28; TRBD1 matches 7 bases. The CDR3 is 16 amino acids. The germline V gene encodes CDR1 MDHEN and CDR2 SYDVKM. V dropped 4 bases and J dropped 1; count of bases not matched to a gene: 6. The CDR3, as DNA: TGTGCCAGCAGTTCATACAGGGGAGAGAACACCGGGGAGCTGTTTTTT. Translation: CASSSYRGENTGELFF.

The chain combines TRBV6-5 with TRBJ2-1, with a weak D call TRBD2 (5 bases). V was cut by 11 bases and J by 13 bases, with 24 bases left in between. CDR1 is MNHEY, CDR2 SVGAGI, per germline. This CDR3 region has 13 residues. The CDR3 sequence: CAGSTRRAREQFF. The CDR3 region has the DNA TGTGCCGGATCCACTCGCCGGGCTCGGGAACAGTTCTTC.

This chain joins TRBV5-1 and TRBJ1-1; TRBD1 agrees at 12 bases. Germline V gene data show CDR1 as SGHRS and CDR2 as YFSETQ. Losses at the gene ends were 4 bases for V and 8 bases for J; bases not matched to a gene: 6. The CDR3 loop spans 14 amino acids. Here the CDR3 DNA reads TGCGCCAGCAGCGCGGGACAGGGGGCCGGGGAAGCTTTCTTT. The encoded protein is CASSAGQGAGEAFF.

With respect to this clone: Other DNA sequences in this sample translate to the same CDR3. The V call is TRBV10-1, the J call TRBJ1-1, with D hard to call. The CDR3 is 13 amino acids. Looked up from germline, CDR1 is WNHNN and CDR2 is SYGVQD (reference sequence). Trimming took off 6 bases at V and 0 bases at J, with 8 bases between the two ends. The CDR3 protein is CASSRELNTEAFF. In DNA form, the CDR3 reads TGCGCCAGCAGCCGGGAACTGAACACTGAAGCTTTCTTT.

The genes are TRBV14 and TRBJ2-7, with 9 positions matching TRBD1. Losses at the gene ends were 1 base for V and 5 bases for J; bases not matched to a gene: 3. CDR1 and CDR2 (germline): SGHDN, FVKESK. This CDR3 has 14 residues. The chain's CDR3 is CASSQAGTGNEQYF. The DNA of the CDR3 is TGTGCCAGCAGCCAAGCCGGGACAGGGAACGAGCAGTACTTC.

The chain has TRBV29-1 and TRBJ1-2, with 9 bases aligning to TRBD1. Germline V gives CDR1 SQVTM, CDR2 ANQGSEA. This CDR3 has 14 amino acids. The J segment lost 5 bases and the V segment lost 1 base, leaving 5 bases of the junction unmatched. Here the CDR3 reads CSVEGDRDGYGYTF. CDR3 nucleotide sequence: TGCAGCGTTGAAGGGGACAGGGATGGTTATGGCTACACCTTC.

This clone was seen once. The rearrangement uses TRBV28 and TRBJ1-2, with TRBD1 matching over 7 bases. Looked up from germline, CDR1 is MDHEN and CDR2 is SYDVKM. The CDR3 totals 14 residues. V lost 4 bases and J lost 2; bases outside the gene matches: 4. The CDR3 DNA reads as TGTGCCAGCAGTTCGACAGGGAAAAACTATGGCTACACCTTC. This codes for CASSSTGKNYGYTF.

The V and J genes are TRBV29-1 and TRBJ1-1; D is possibly TRBD1 (6 bases). The CDR3 contains 14 residues. V lost 5 bases and J 1 base, leaving 14 bases between the germline ends. Germline loops: CDR1 SQVTM, CDR2 ANQGSEA. The CDR3 nucleotides are TGCAGCGTTCGGGCAGGGGCTCGGAACACTGAAGCTTTCTTT. It is translated as CSVRAGARNTEAFF.

Concerning this clone: Other DNA sequences from this sample encode an identical CDR3 as well. This chain connects TRBV5-1 to TRBJ1-5; 8 positions agree with TRBD1. V gave up 4 bases and J gave up 5 bases; unmatched junction bases: 5. This CDR3 has 14 amino acids. CDR1 is SGHRS, CDR2 YFSETQ, per germline. DNA for the CDR3: TGCGCCAGCAGCCTAGGACAGGGCGATCAGCCCCAGCATTTT. Translating gives CASSLGQGDQPQHF.